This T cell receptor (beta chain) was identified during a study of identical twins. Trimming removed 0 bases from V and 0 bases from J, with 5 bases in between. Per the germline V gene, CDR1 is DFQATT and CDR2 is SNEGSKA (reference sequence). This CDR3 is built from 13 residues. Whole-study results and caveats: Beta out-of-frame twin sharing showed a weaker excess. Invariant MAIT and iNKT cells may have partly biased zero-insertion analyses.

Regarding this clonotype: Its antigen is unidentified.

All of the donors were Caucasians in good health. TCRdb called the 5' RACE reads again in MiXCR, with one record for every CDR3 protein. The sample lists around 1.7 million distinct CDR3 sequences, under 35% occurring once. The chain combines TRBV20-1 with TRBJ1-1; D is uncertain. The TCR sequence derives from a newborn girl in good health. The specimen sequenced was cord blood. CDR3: CSARDEMNTEAFF. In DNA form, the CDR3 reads TGCAGTGCTAGAGATGAGATGAACACTGAAGCTTTCTTT.